Included here is one T cell receptor beta chain sequence, with context. The CDR3 totals 12 residues. Germline V CDR1 and CDR2: SEHNR, FQNEAQ (reference sequence). Trimming pared 5 bases from V and 0 bases from J, leaving 5 bases between. Attached unique molecular identifiers marked individual cDNA molecules. TCRdb reprocessed the 5' RACE reads via MiXCR and lists one record per CDR3 protein. The table lists under 100,000 distinct CDR3 sequences, about 11% of them singletons, with roughly 5% in the top ten. The data belong to a study of early T cells in non-severe SARS-CoV-2 infection. This sequence was found in an adult who was a healthcare worker with PCR-confirmed SARS-CoV-2 infection or an uninfected control (not recorded which). The chain combines TRBV7-9 with TRBJ2-7; D unclear. The specimen sequenced was whole blood. CDR3 loop: CASSPISYEQYF. The CDR3 DNA reads TGTGCCAGCAGCCCGATCTCCTACGAGCAGTACTTC.